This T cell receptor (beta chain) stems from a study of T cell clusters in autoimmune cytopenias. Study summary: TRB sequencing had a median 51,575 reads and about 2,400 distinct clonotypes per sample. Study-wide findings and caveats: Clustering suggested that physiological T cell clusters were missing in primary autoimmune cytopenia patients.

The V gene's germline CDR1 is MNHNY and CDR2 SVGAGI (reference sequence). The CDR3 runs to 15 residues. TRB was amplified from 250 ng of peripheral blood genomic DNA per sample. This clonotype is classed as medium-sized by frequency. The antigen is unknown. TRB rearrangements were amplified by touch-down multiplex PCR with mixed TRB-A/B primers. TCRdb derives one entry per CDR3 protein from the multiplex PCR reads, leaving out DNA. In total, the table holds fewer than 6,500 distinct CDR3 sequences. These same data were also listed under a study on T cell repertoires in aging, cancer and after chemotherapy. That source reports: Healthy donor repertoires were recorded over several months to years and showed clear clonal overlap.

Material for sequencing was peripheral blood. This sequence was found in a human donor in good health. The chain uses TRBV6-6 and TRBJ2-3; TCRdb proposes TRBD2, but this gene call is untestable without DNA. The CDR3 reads CASSYGGDRTDTQYF.